The sequence of this TCR beta chain was determined in a study of blood T cell repertoires in COVID-19 (dated by TCRdb to 2019 to 2021). Turning to the overall study: Samples from collaborators originated in the United States, Italy and Spain and spanned both the acute and convalescent phases of COVID-19. The prospective study material was composed of cDNA or gDNA derived from T cells, B-cell-depleted T cells, or PBMCs. Subjects who had been exposed to COVID-19, were actively infected with it, or had recovered from it provided the deeply sampled blood TCRbeta repertoires that made up the dataset. A freely available public database, intended as a resource for researchers studying the immune response to SARS-CoV-2, is where the repertoires were released. The samples were drawn from the first 160 participants of the ongoing ImmuneRACE study and from 1,254 subjects provided by 6 global collaborators. Nearly every sample came with metadata listing a de-identified subject ID, COVID-19 status, age in years and sex. Where available, HLA class I and class II types were obtained from metadata supplied by the sample provider rather than from assay-based typing. Study-wide findings and limitations: The quantity of clinical and demographic metadata differed by source and by participant and was supplied without curation.

For this clone: This receptor's antigen is unknown. No clone much larger than this one lies a single base away; base qualities are absent.

CDR1 SGHRS and CDR2 YFSETQ were looked up in the germline V gene. Trimming at the junction amounts to 4 bases on V and 5 bases on J, and the germline ends lie 18 bases apart. Counted from cysteine to phenylalanine, this CDR3 has 15 amino acids. Left in the record is the CDR3 DNA by itself, 45 bases read in frame from the first base. Collaborating institutions collected whole blood in K2EDTA tubes following their own protocols. For TCRbeta analysis, collaborators shipped samples in one of three forms: frozen whole blood, isolated PBMCs, or DNA extracted from either of those sample types. The immunoSEQ Assay, a bias-controlled multiplex PCR, was used to amplify TCRbeta CDR3 regions from genomic DNA. In the authors' own workflow: The number of nucleated cells in each sample was estimated from the amplification of reference gene primers within the assay. Sequence reads were collapsed and filtered to measure the absolute abundance of every unique TCRbeta CDR3 rearrangement. For each sample, productive Simpson clonality was calculated as the square root of Simpson's diversity index over productive rearrangements. Imported from immuneACCESS, the table was reduced by TCRdb to in-frame sequences with V and J called. These copies leave out some clones; in studies compared against another copy, an unresolved V gene accounts for under half, and the cause of the remainder is not known. V and J calls and clone size come straight from that table; D and trimming were deduced from the DNA. Recorded for this sample are approximately 210,000 clones; approximately 82% of them occurred a single time. The ten top clones hold around 12% of the sample.

This receptor chain uses TRBV5-1 and TRBJ1-1, and the D gene may be TRBD1, 6 bases matching. This sequence was found in a woman between 40 and 50 years old with acute or convalescent COVID-19. Sequencing used peripheral blood. The CDR3 region: CASSIRRAQGTEAFF. The nucleotide sequence is given as TGCGCCAGCAGCATCAGAAGGGCCCAGGGGACTGAAGCTTTCTTT.